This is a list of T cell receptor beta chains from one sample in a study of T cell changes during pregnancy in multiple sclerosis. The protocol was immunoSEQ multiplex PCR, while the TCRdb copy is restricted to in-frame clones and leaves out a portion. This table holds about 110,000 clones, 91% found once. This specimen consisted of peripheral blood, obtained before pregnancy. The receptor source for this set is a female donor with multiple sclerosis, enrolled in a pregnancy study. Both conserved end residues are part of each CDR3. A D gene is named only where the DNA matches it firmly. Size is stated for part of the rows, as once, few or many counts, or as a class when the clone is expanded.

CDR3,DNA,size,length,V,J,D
CASSPTGNGNTIYF,TGTGCCAGCAGTCCTACAGGGAATGGAAACACCATATATTTT,NA,14,TRBV2,TRBJ1-3,NA
CASSSTTGQNNSPLHF,TGTGCCAGCAGCTCGACGACCGGACAGAATAATTCACCCCTCCACTTT,NA,16,TRBV28,TRBJ1-6,NA
CASSAPAGGSYNEQFF,TGTGCCAGCAGTGCGCCAGCAGGGGGGTCCTACAATGAGCAGTTCTTC,NA,16,TRBV25-1,TRBJ2-1,NA
CASSGTGTDQETQYF,TGTGCCAGCAGCGGTACCGGGACAGACCAAGAGACCCAGTACTTC,NA,15,TRBV9,TRBJ2-5,TRBD1
CASSLYPLAETQYF,TGTGCCAGCAGTTTATATCCGCTAGCGGAGACCCAGTACTTC,NA,14,TRBV28,TRBJ2-5,NA
CASSPGQGTNQPQHF,TGTGCCAGCAGCCCGGGACAGGGGACGAATCAGCCCCAGCATTTT,NA,15,TRBV6-1,TRBJ1-5,TRBD1
CASSPQGGADTQYF,TGCGCCAGCAGCCCGCAAGGGGGAGCAGATACGCAGTATTTT,once,14,TRBV4-1,TRBJ2-3,NA
CASSLGLDYNEQFF,TGTGCCAGCAGCTTGGGGCTAGACTACAATGAGCAGTTCTTC,NA,14,TRBV5-4,TRBJ2-1,NA
CASSTTGAANEKLFF,TGTGCCAGCAGTACCACAGGGGCTGCTAATGAAAAACTGTTTTTT,NA,15,TRBV6-5,TRBJ1-4,TRBD1
CATRPGLTITDTQYF,TGTGCCACCAGACCGGGACTGACCATCACAGATACGCAGTATTTT,NA,15,TRBV28,TRBJ2-3,NA
CASSRRGGSTEAFF,TGTGCCAGCAGCAGACGGGGAGGAAGCACTGAAGCTTTCTTT,NA,14,TRBV14,TRBJ1-1,NA
CALQGAGETGELFF,TGTGCCTTACAGGGGGCCGGAGAGACCGGGGAGCTGTTTTTT,once,14,TRBV28,TRBJ2-2,TRBD1
CASSPTGYDTEAFF,TGTGCCAGCAGCCCAACAGGGTACGACACTGAAGCTTTCTTT,NA,14,TRBV9,TRBJ1-1,NA
CASTVLGGGGQETQYF,TGTGCCAGCACCGTATTGGGGGGCGGGGGCCAAGAGACCCAGTACTTC,NA,16,TRBV5-5,TRBJ2-5,NA
CASTPPTSYYNEQFF,TGTGCCAGCACCCCCCCGACTAGCTATTACAATGAGCAGTTCTTC,NA,15,TRBV28,TRBJ2-1,TRBD2
CASSTSGQGDNQPQHF,TGTGCCAGCAGCACATCTGGACAGGGAGACAATCAGCCCCAGCATTTT,NA,16,TRBV21-1,TRBJ1-5,NA
CASSMREVNNEQFF,TGTGCCAGTAGTATGAGGGAGGTGAACAATGAGCAGTTCTTC,NA,14,TRBV19,TRBJ2-1,NA